This T cell receptor beta chain was recorded in a study of T-cell memory formation after mild COVID-19. General study points: Memory sampled before infection contained some responding clones, suggesting cross-reactive memory joined. CD4/CD8 balance held among clones contracting day 15 to 85, and later expanders leaned CD4+.

Each CDR3 protein is one row after TCRdb ran MiXCR on the 5' RACE reads. The sample lists some 210,000 distinct CDR3 sequences; approximately 30% were seen once. The CDR3 contains 13 residues. The germline gives CDR1 KGHDR, CDR2 SFDVKD. Trimming removed 7 bases at V and 3 bases at J, with 8 bases between. Turning to this clonotype: Its target is unknown.

The chain has TRBV24-1 and TRBJ2-2; D is undetermined. The sequenced sample was PBMCs or a T cell subset sorted from them (not recorded which). The origin of this receptor is an adult woman who had mild COVID-19 (a few samples of this study predate the infection). Cell type and time point are not known. CDR3 in DNA: TGTGCCACCAGCGCGACGTACACCGGGGAGCTGTTTTTT. Translation: CATSATYTGELFF.